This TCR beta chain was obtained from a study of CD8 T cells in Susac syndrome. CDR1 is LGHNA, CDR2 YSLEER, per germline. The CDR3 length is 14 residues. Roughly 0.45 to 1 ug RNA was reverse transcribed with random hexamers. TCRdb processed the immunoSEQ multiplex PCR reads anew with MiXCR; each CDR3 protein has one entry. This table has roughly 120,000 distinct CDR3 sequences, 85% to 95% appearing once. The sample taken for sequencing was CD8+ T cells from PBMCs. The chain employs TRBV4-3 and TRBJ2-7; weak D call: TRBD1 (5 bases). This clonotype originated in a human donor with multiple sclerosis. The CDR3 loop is CATQDILRSYEQYF. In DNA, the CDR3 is TGCGCAACTCAGGACATCCTTAGGTCCTACGAGCAGTACTTC.